This T cell receptor (beta chain) appears in the sequencing data of a study of early T cells in non-severe SARS-CoV-2 infection. Study information: Sequencing used unsorted whole-blood bulk RNA, so chains lack pairing.

The sample holds a few counts of this clonotype. Its antigen is as yet unknown. Broader study findings: Database matching using VDJdb favored anti-spike CD8 responses, with private and CD4 specificities left missing.

Per the germline V gene, CDR1 is DFQATT and CDR2 is SNEGSKA (reference sequence). J lost 0 bases, V lost 6 bases, and 4 bases had no gene match. The length of the CDR3 is 14 residues. Individual cDNA molecules received unique molecular identifiers during library preparation. MiXCR was run by TCRdb on the 5' RACE reads, yielding one entry per CDR3 protein. The data show 40,000 to 55,000 distinct CDR3 sequences, about 25% seen once. This TCR derives from an adult who was a healthcare worker with PCR-confirmed SARS-CoV-2 infection or an uninfected control (not recorded which). The specimen was whole blood, collected at baseline. The J gene is TRBJ2-1, the V gene TRBV20-1; TRBD1 matches at 8 bases. In nucleotides, the CDR3 is TGCAGTGCCCCGGACAGGGCCTCCTACAATGAGCAGTTCTTC. Translating it yields CSAPDRASYNEQFF.